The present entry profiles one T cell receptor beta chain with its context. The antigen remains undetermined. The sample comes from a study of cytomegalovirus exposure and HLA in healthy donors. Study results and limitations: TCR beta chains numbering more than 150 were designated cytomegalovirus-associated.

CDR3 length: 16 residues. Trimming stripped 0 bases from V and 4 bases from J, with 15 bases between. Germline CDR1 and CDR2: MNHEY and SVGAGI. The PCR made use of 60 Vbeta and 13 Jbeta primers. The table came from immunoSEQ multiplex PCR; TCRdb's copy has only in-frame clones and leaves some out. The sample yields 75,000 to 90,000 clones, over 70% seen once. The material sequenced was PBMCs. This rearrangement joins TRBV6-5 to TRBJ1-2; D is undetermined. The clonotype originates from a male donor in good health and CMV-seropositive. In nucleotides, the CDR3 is TGTGCCAGCAGTTACTCGAAGTCCGCGGGGTCCTATGGCTACACCTTC. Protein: CASSYSKSAGSYGYTF.